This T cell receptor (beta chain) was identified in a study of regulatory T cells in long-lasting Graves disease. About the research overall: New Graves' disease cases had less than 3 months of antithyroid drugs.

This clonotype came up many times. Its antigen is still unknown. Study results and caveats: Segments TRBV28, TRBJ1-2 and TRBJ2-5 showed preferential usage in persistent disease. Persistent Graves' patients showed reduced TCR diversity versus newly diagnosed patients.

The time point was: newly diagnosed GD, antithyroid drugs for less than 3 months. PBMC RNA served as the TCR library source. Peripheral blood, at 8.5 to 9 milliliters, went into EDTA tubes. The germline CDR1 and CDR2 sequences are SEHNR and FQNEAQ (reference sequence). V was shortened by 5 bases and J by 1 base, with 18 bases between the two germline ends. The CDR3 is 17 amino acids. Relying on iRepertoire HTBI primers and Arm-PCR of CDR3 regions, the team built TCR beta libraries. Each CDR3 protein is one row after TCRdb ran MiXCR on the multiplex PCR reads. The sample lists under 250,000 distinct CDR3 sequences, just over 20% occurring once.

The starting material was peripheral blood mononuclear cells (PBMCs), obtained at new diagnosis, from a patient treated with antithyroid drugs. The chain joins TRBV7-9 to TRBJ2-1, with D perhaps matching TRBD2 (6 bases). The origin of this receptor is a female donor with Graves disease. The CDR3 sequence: CASSLRRGFGSYNEQFF. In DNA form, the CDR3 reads TGTGCCAGCAGCCTTAGGCGGGGCTTCGGTTCCTACAATGAGCAGTTCTTC. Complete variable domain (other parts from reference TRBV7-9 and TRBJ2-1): DTGVSQNPRHKITKRGQNVTFRCDPISEHNRLYWYRQTLGQGPEFLTYFQNEAQLEKSRLLSDRFSAERPKGSFSTLEIQRTEQGDSAMYLCASSLRRGFGSYNEQFFGPGTRLTVL.